A selection of T cell receptor beta chains follows, all from one sample in a study of T cells after yellow fever vaccination. TCRdb reanalysed the 5' RACE reads using MiXCR and keeps one entry per CDR3 protein. The repertoire holds some 400,000 distinct CDR3 sequences, under 20% seen once, with around 17% in the top ten. The sequencing here drew on PBMCs, taken before the yellow fever booster vaccination. All receptors come from a man aged 18-30 years who received the YFV17D yellow fever vaccine. The CDR3 runs from the conserved cysteine through the conserved F or W. Fields, in order: J gene, clone size, V gene, D gene, CDR3 protein, CDR3 DNA. A D gene is named only where the DNA matches it firmly. A row's size may be missing; if present it is once, few, many or a size class.

j_call: TRBJ2-4
clone_size: few
v_call: TRBV5-1
d_call: -
cdr3_aa: CASSPGTAEGIQYF
cdr3_nt: TGCGCCAGCAGCCCGGGGACGGCCGAGGGCATTCAGTACTTC

j_call: TRBJ2-2
clone_size: -
v_call: TRBV12-3/TRBV12-4
d_call: -
cdr3_aa: CASSLERTGELFF
cdr3_nt: TGTGCCAGCAGTTTGGAACGAACCGGGGAGCTGTTTTTT

j_call: TRBJ2-3
clone_size: many
v_call: TRBV6-4
d_call: TRBD2
cdr3_aa: CASSEAGGTDTQYF
cdr3_nt: TGTGCCAGCAGTGAAGCGGGGGGCACAGATACGCAGTATTTT

j_call: TRBJ2-1
clone_size: few
v_call: TRBV7-9
d_call: TRBD2
cdr3_aa: CASSLASGGRNSYNEQFF
cdr3_nt: TGTGCCAGCAGCTTGGCTAGCGGGGGGAGAAACAGCTACAATGAGCAGTTCTTC

j_call: TRBJ1-2
clone_size: -
v_call: TRBV6-6
d_call: -
cdr3_aa: CASTYGIDLYGYTF
cdr3_nt: TGTGCCAGCACCTACGGGATAGACCTCTATGGCTACACCTTC

j_call: TRBJ2-2
clone_size: -
v_call: TRBV7-3
d_call: -
cdr3_aa: CASSPSGSNTGELFF
cdr3_nt: TGTGCCAGCAGCCCCAGCGGGTCGAACACCGGGGAGCTGTTTTTT

j_call: TRBJ2-3
clone_size: few
v_call: TRBV29-1
d_call: -
cdr3_aa: CSVEEDGHPYTDTQYF
cdr3_nt: TGCAGCGTTGAAGAGGATGGGCATCCGTACACAGATACGCAGTATTTT

j_call: TRBJ1-1
clone_size: few
v_call: TRBV6-5
d_call: -
cdr3_aa: CASSYSGSNTEAFF
cdr3_nt: TGTGCCAGCAGTTACTCGGGGTCGAACACTGAAGCTTTCTTT

j_call: TRBJ2-3
clone_size: few
v_call: TRBV9
d_call: TRBD2
cdr3_aa: CASSGSGGAHTQYF
cdr3_nt: TGTGCCAGCAGCGGAAGCGGGGGGGCACATACGCAGTATTTT

j_call: TRBJ2-1
clone_size: -
v_call: TRBV10-3
d_call: -
cdr3_aa: CAISESRVNEQFF
cdr3_nt: TGTGCCATCAGTGAGTCAAGGGTCAATGAGCAGTTCTTC

j_call: TRBJ1-3
clone_size: -
v_call: TRBV11-2
d_call: TRBD1
cdr3_aa: CASSLTGNTIYF
cdr3_nt: TGTGCCAGCAGCTTGACAGGGAACACCATATATTTT

j_call: TRBJ1-1
clone_size: -
v_call: TRBV18
d_call: -
cdr3_aa: CASSPSGGGDTEAFF
cdr3_nt: TGTGCCAGCTCACCGTCAGGTGGGGGAGACACTGAAGCTTTCTTT

j_call: TRBJ2-5
clone_size: once
v_call: TRBV6-6
d_call: -
cdr3_aa: CASSYSNPAETQYF
cdr3_nt: TGTGCCAGCAGTTACTCTAACCCTGCTGAGACCCAGTACTTC

j_call: TRBJ1-2
clone_size: -
v_call: TRBV20-1
d_call: TRBD1
cdr3_aa: CSARGTGGDYGYTF
cdr3_nt: TGCAGTGCTAGAGGAACAGGGGGAGACTATGGCTACACCTTC

j_call: TRBJ1-1
clone_size: few
v_call: TRBV20-1
d_call: -
cdr3_aa: CSARDPRGRGTEAFF
cdr3_nt: TGCAGTGCTAGAGATCCAAGGGGAAGAGGCACTGAAGCTTTCTTT

j_call: TRBJ2-7
clone_size: few
v_call: TRBV4-2
d_call: TRBD2
cdr3_aa: CASSSGAGAYEQYF
cdr3_nt: TGTGCCAGCAGCTCAGGAGCGGGGGCCTACGAGCAGTACTTC

j_call: TRBJ1-2
clone_size: -
v_call: TRBV7-3
d_call: TRBD1
cdr3_aa: CASSDQGAGGYTF
cdr3_nt: TGTGCCAGCAGCGACCAGGGGGCGGGTGGCTACACCTTC

j_call: TRBJ2-1
clone_size: many
v_call: TRBV6-6
d_call: TRBD2
cdr3_aa: CASSYSSWRGVYNEQFF
cdr3_nt: TGTGCCAGCAGTTACTCGAGTTGGCGGGGGGTCTACAATGAGCAGTTCTTC

j_call: TRBJ2-3
clone_size: -
v_call: TRBV3-1
d_call: TRBD2
cdr3_aa: CASSQDGLAADTQYF
cdr3_nt: TGTGCCAGCAGCCAAGACGGACTAGCTGCAGATACGCAGTATTTT

j_call: TRBJ2-6
clone_size: -
v_call: TRBV7-9
d_call: -
cdr3_aa: CAARGWSVANVLTF
cdr3_nt: TGTGCCGCTCGGGGTTGGTCTGTGGCCAACGTCCTGACTTTC

j_call: TRBJ2-5
clone_size: few
v_call: TRBV7-2
d_call: -
cdr3_aa: CASSLGLIQETQYF
cdr3_nt: TGTGCCAGCAGCTTGGGACTTATACAAGAGACCCAGTACTTC

j_call: TRBJ1-2
clone_size: few
v_call: TRBV7-3
d_call: -
cdr3_aa: CASSPGGTGGGYTF
cdr3_nt: TGTGCCAGCAGCCCCGGCGGGACCGGGGGTGGCTACACCTTC

j_call: TRBJ2-3
clone_size: few
v_call: TRBV5-6
d_call: -
cdr3_aa: CASSRDLRTDTQYF
cdr3_nt: TGTGCCAGCAGCCGGGACCTACGCACAGATACGCAGTATTTT

j_call: TRBJ2-2
clone_size: -
v_call: TRBV5-1
d_call: -
cdr3_aa: CASSLAVLSNTGELFF
cdr3_nt: TGCGCCAGCAGCTTGGCGGTCTTATCCAACACCGGGGAGCTGTTTTTT

j_call: TRBJ2-5
clone_size: few
v_call: TRBV9
d_call: TRBD2
cdr3_aa: CASSTGLAGLKETQYF
cdr3_nt: TGTGCCAGCAGCACTGGACTAGCGGGGCTTAAGGAGACCCAGTACTTC

j_call: TRBJ2-3
clone_size: few
v_call: TRBV20-1
d_call: TRBD1
cdr3_aa: CSARQGPYTDTQYF
cdr3_nt: TGCAGTGCAAGACAGGGGCCCTACACAGATACGCAGTATTTT

j_call: TRBJ2-7
clone_size: -
v_call: TRBV6-6
d_call: TRBD1
cdr3_aa: CASSYSTGSDYEQYF
cdr3_nt: TGTGCCAGCAGTTACTCGACAGGGTCGGACTACGAGCAGTACTTC

j_call: TRBJ2-5
clone_size: -
v_call: TRBV7-2
d_call: -
cdr3_aa: CASSLGQKQETQYF
cdr3_nt: TGTGCCAGCAGCTTAGGACAAAAGCAGGAGACCCAGTACTTC

j_call: TRBJ1-1
clone_size: few
v_call: TRBV4-1
d_call: -
cdr3_aa: CASSHLTGTVNTEAFF
cdr3_nt: TGCGCCAGCAGCCACCTTACAGGGACGGTGAACACTGAAGCTTTCTTT

j_call: TRBJ2-6
clone_size: few
v_call: TRBV28
d_call: -
cdr3_aa: CASSFRGTPGANVLTF
cdr3_nt: TGTGCCAGCAGTTTCAGAGGGACCCCTGGGGCCAACGTCCTGACTTTC

j_call: TRBJ2-5
clone_size: -
v_call: TRBV12-3/TRBV12-4
d_call: -
cdr3_aa: CASSFPLKTQYF
cdr3_nt: TGTGCCAGCAGTTTCCCACTGAAGACCCAGTACTTC

j_call: TRBJ1-1
clone_size: many
v_call: TRBV9
d_call: -
cdr3_aa: CASSNRANTEAFF
cdr3_nt: TGTGCCAGCAGCAACCGGGCCAACACTGAAGCTTTCTTT

j_call: TRBJ1-5
clone_size: -
v_call: TRBV12-2
d_call: -
cdr3_aa: CASRLGPQHF
cdr3_nt: TGTGCAAGTCGCTTAGGGCCCCAGCATTTT

j_call: TRBJ1-1
clone_size: -
v_call: TRBV6-2/TRBV6-3
d_call: TRBD1
cdr3_aa: CASTQGAANTEAFF
cdr3_nt: TGTGCCAGCACCCAGGGGGCAGCGAACACTGAAGCTTTCTTT

j_call: TRBJ1-4
clone_size: -
v_call: TRBV18
d_call: -
cdr3_aa: CASSPPGQGEKLFF
cdr3_nt: TGTGCCAGCTCACCACCGGGCCAGGGGGAAAAACTGTTTTTT

j_call: TRBJ2-7
clone_size: -
v_call: TRBV28
d_call: -
cdr3_aa: CASRDTGIRLSYEQYF
cdr3_nt: TGTGCCAGCAGGGACACCGGGATCCGGTTATCCTACGAGCAGTACTTC

j_call: TRBJ1-1
clone_size: few
v_call: TRBV5-1
d_call: -
cdr3_aa: CASSYRGGFSTEAFF
cdr3_nt: TGCGCCAGCAGCTACCGTGGGGGGTTCAGCACTGAAGCTTTCTTT

j_call: TRBJ1-1
clone_size: few
v_call: TRBV27
d_call: TRBD1
cdr3_aa: CASSPGDSSSTEAFF
cdr3_nt: TGTGCCAGCAGTCCCGGGGACAGTTCGAGCACTGAAGCTTTCTTT

j_call: TRBJ2-1
clone_size: few
v_call: TRBV5-1
d_call: -
cdr3_aa: CASSLDPPGGSSYNEQFF
cdr3_nt: TGCGCCAGCAGCTTGGACCCCCCGGGGGGCAGCTCCTACAATGAGCAGTTCTTC

j_call: TRBJ2-1
clone_size: -
v_call: TRBV20-1
d_call: TRBD1
cdr3_aa: CSARGIIRDRVYNEQFF
cdr3_nt: TGCAGTGCTAGAGGCATTATCCGGGACAGGGTCTACAATGAGCAGTTCTTC

j_call: TRBJ2-3
clone_size: -
v_call: TRBV2
d_call: TRBD1
cdr3_aa: CAGKQGYPTDTQYF
cdr3_nt: TGTGCCGGGAAACAGGGGTACCCCACAGATACGCAGTATTTT

j_call: TRBJ1-5
clone_size: -
v_call: TRBV12-3/TRBV12-4
d_call: -
cdr3_aa: CASSGGIYSNQPQHF
cdr3_nt: TGTGCCAGCAGTGGGGGAATATATAGCAATCAGCCCCAGCATTTT

j_call: TRBJ2-1
clone_size: -
v_call: TRBV7-3
d_call: -
cdr3_aa: CASSPPGSSNEQFF
cdr3_nt: TGTGCCAGCAGTCCCCCGGGGTCCAGCAATGAGCAGTTCTTC

j_call: TRBJ1-1
clone_size: few
v_call: TRBV12-3/TRBV12-4
d_call: -
cdr3_aa: CASSLEWGITEAFF
cdr3_nt: TGTGCCAGCAGTTTGGAGTGGGGGATCACTGAAGCTTTCTTT

j_call: TRBJ2-1
clone_size: few
v_call: TRBV20-1
d_call: TRBD2
cdr3_aa: CSAAGTSEDEQFF
cdr3_nt: TGCAGTGCTGCCGGGACTAGCGAAGATGAGCAGTTCTTC

j_call: TRBJ2-1
clone_size: -
v_call: TRBV4-3
d_call: -
cdr3_aa: CASSQDMAGRNDEQFF
cdr3_nt: TGCGCCAGCAGCCAAGATATGGCAGGGCGGAACGATGAGCAGTTCTTC

j_call: TRBJ1-6
clone_size: few
v_call: TRBV6-2/TRBV6-3
d_call: -
cdr3_aa: CASSLIRTVLSPLHF
cdr3_nt: TGTGCCAGCAGTCTAATTAGGACGGTTTTATCACCCCTCCACTTT

j_call: TRBJ2-6
clone_size: few
v_call: TRBV20-1
d_call: TRBD1
cdr3_aa: CSARPGQGAGANVLTF
cdr3_nt: TGCAGTGCTAGGCCGGGACAGGGCGCTGGGGCCAACGTCCTGACTTTC

j_call: TRBJ1-2
clone_size: few
v_call: TRBV7-2
d_call: -
cdr3_aa: CASSLLGEGSGGYTF
cdr3_nt: TGTGCCAGCAGCTTATTGGGAGAAGGGTCCGGTGGCTACACCTTC

j_call: TRBJ1-5
clone_size: -
v_call: TRBV7-2
d_call: -
cdr3_aa: CASSRDRYQPQHF
cdr3_nt: TGTGCCAGCAGCCGGGACCGTTATCAGCCCCAGCATTTT

j_call: TRBJ1-1
clone_size: few
v_call: TRBV20-1
d_call: -
cdr3_aa: CSAIEGTTEAFF
cdr3_nt: TGCAGTGCTATTGAGGGGACGACTGAAGCTTTCTTT

j_call: TRBJ2-2
clone_size: -
v_call: TRBV7-9
d_call: -
cdr3_aa: CASSFGFGGELFF
cdr3_nt: TGTGCCAGCAGCTTTGGTTTCGGCGGGGAGCTGTTTTTT

j_call: TRBJ1-4
clone_size: -
v_call: TRBV20-1
d_call: -
cdr3_aa: CSARPPGGEKLFF
cdr3_nt: TGCAGTGCTAGGCCCCCCGGAGGGGAAAAACTGTTTTTT

j_call: TRBJ2-1
clone_size: -
v_call: TRBV7-8
d_call: TRBD1
cdr3_aa: CASSLRTGIGSYNEQFF
cdr3_nt: TGTGCCAGCAGCTTACGGACAGGGATAGGCTCCTACAATGAGCAGTTCTTC

j_call: TRBJ1-1
clone_size: -
v_call: TRBV7-9
d_call: TRBD1
cdr3_aa: CASSLVRTGGTEAFF
cdr3_nt: TGTGCCAGCAGCTTAGTTCGGACAGGGGGCACTGAAGCTTTCTTT

j_call: TRBJ1-5
clone_size: -
v_call: TRBV15
d_call: -
cdr3_aa: CATSRDGQIDQPQHF
cdr3_nt: TGTGCCACCAGCAGAGATGGGCAGATCGATCAGCCCCAGCATTTT

j_call: TRBJ1-2
clone_size: few
v_call: TRBV5-1
d_call: -
cdr3_aa: CASSLDGSSSGYTF
cdr3_nt: TGCGCCAGCAGCTTGGACGGATCGTCAAGTGGCTACACCTTC

j_call: TRBJ1-1
clone_size: few
v_call: TRBV5-1
d_call: -
cdr3_aa: CASSLAADEMNTEAFF
cdr3_nt: TGCGCCAGCAGCTTGGCTGCGGACGAAATGAACACTGAAGCTTTCTTT

j_call: TRBJ2-5
clone_size: few
v_call: TRBV5-6
d_call: TRBD2
cdr3_aa: CASSSLAGDKETQYF
cdr3_nt: TGTGCCAGCAGCTCCCTAGCGGGGGATAAAGAGACCCAGTACTTC